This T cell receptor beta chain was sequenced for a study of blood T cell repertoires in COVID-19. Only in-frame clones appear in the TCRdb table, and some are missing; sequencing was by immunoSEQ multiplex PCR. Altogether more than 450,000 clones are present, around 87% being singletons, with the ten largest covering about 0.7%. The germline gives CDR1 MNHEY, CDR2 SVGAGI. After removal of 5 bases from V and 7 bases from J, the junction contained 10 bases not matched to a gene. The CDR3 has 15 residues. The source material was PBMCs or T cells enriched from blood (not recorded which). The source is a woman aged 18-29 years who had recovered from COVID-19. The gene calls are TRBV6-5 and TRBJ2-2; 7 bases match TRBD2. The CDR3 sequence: CASSPSRGEGGELFF. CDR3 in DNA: TGTGCCAGCAGTCCAAGTCGGGGGGAAGGCGGGGAGCTGTTTTTT.